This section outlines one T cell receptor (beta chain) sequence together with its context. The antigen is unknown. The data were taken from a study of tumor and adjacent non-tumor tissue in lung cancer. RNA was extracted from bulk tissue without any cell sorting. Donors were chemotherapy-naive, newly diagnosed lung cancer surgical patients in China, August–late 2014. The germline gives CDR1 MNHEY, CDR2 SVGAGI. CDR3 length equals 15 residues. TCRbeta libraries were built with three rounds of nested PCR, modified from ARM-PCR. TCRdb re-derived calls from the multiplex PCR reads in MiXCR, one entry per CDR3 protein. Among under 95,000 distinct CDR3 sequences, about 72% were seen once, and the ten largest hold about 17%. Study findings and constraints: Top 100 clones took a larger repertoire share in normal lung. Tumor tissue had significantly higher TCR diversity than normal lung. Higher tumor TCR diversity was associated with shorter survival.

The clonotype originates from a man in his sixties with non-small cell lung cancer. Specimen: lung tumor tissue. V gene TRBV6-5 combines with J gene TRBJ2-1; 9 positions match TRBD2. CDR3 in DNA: TGTACCGGCAGTTACTCGTTAGCGGGAGCGAATGAGCAGTTCTTC. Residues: CTGSYSLAGANEQFF.